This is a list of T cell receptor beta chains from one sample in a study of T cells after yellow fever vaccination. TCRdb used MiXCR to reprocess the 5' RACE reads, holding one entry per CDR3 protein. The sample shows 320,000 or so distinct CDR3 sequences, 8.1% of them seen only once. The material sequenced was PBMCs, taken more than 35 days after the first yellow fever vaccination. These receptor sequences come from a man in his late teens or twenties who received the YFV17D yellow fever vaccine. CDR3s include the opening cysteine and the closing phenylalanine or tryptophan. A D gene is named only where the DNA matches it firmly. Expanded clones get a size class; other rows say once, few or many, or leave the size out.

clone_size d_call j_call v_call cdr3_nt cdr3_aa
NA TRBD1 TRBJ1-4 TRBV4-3 TGCGCCAGCAGTCGCAACCGGGACAGGGTGACTAATGAAAAACTGTTTTTT CASSRNRDRVTNEKLFF
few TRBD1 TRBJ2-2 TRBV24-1 TGTGCCACCAGTGACCCCCCCGGGACAGGGGGCGACCTTAACACCGGGGAGCTGTTTTTT CATSDPPGTGGDLNTGELFF
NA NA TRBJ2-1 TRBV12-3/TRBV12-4 TGTGCCAGCAGTTTATTTCGCTCCTACAATGAGCAGTTCTTC CASSLFRSYNEQFF
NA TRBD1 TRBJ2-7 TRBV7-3 TGTGCCAGCAGCTTCGGACAGGGAGGCGAGCAGTACTTC CASSFGQGGEQYF
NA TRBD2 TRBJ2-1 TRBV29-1 TGCAGCGTTGAAGTGGGGACTAGCGGGGGGGGAGAGCAGTTCTTC CSVEVGTSGGGEQFF
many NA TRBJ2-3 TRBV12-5 TGTGCTAGTGGTTTAGGGGGCACAGATACGCAGTATTTT CASGLGGTDTQYF
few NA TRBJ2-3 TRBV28 TGTGCCAGCAATGTACGCATGTCAGATACGCAGTATTTT CASNVRMSDTQYF
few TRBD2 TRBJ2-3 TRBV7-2 TGTGCCAGCAGCCCGGACGGGAGAGTAGCGGGGGGCGATACGCAGTATTTT CASSPDGRVAGGDTQYF
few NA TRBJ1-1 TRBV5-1 TGCGCCAGCAAACCTCCCGGGACGGAGAACACTGAAGCTTTCTTT CASKPPGTENTEAFF
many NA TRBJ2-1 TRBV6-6 TGTGCCAGCAGTTCCCCGACCCTGGATGAGCAGTTCTTC CASSSPTLDEQFF
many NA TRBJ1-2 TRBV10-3 TGTGCCATCAGAAACAGGGAGCACGGCTATGGCTACACCTTC CAIRNREHGYGYTF
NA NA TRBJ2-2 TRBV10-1 TGCGCCAGCAGTGATGGGACGTTTACCGGGGAGCTGTTTTTT CASSDGTFTGELFF
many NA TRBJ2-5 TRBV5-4 TGTGCCAGCAGCAGGACTGAAGAGACCCAGTACTTC CASSRTEETQYF
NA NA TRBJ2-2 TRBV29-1 TGCAGCGGCCGGGACTCGAACACCGGGGAGCTGTTTTTT CSGRDSNTGELFF
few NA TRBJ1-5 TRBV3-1 TGTGCCAGCAGCCAAGGGGTGAACGATCAGCCCCAGCATTTT CASSQGVNDQPQHF
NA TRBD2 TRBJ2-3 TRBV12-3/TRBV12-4 TGTGCCAGCAGGCTGGGGCTCATAAGCGGGGGGGTTACAGATACGCAGTATTTT CASRLGLISGGVTDTQYF
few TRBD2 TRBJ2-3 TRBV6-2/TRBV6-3 TGTGCCAGCAGTAGACTAGCGGGGGCCCTCACAGATACGCAGTATTTT CASSRLAGALTDTQYF
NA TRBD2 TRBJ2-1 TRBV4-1 TGCGCCAGCAGCCAATGGCGGGGGGCTTACAATGAGCAGTTCTTC CASSQWRGAYNEQFF
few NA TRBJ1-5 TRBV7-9 TGTGCCAGCAGCCGCTCAGTCAATCAGCCCCAGCATTTT CASSRSVNQPQHF
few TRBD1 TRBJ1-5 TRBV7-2 TGTGCCAGCAATCAGGGGGGGGATCAGCCCCAGCATTTT CASNQGGDQPQHF
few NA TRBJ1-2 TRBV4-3 TGCGCCAGCAGCCAAGATGCCGGGATCTCTGGCTACACCTTC CASSQDAGISGYTF
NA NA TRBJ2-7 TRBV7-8 TGTGCCAGCAGCTTAGACTACTTGTTCTACGAGCAGTACTTC CASSLDYLFYEQYF
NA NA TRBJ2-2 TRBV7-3 TGTGCCAGCAGCTTGTGGACAGCCACCGGGGAGCTGTTTTTT CASSLWTATGELFF
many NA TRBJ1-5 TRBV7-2 TGTGCCAGCAGCTTAGTGGTGGGCCAGCCCCAGCATTTT CASSLVVGQPQHF
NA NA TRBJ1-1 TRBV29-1 TGCAGCGTTGAAGACCTGCCGAGGGACGAAGCTTTCTTT CSVEDLPRDEAFF
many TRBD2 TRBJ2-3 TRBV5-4 TGTGCCAGCAGCTCCGGGGTAGCGGGGGGGCGAAAAGATACGCAGTATTTT CASSSGVAGGRKDTQYF
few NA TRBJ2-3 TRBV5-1 TGCGCCAGCAGCACGGGCCGTAGTGCCACAGATACGCAGTATTTT CASSTGRSATDTQYF
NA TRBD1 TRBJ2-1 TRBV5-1 TGCGCCAGCAGGGACAGGTTGACTGCGTTCTACAATGAGCAGTTCTTC CASRDRLTAFYNEQFF
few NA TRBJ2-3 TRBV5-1 TGCGCCAGCAGCTTTCTGGACAGCACAGATACGCAGTATTTT CASSFLDSTDTQYF
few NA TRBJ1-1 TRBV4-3 TGCGCCAGCAGCCAAGAAGGGGGGCGGACTGAAGCTTTCTTT CASSQEGGRTEAFF
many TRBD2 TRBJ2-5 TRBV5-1 TGCGCCAGCAGCCTTCTGGGCGGGGGGGTCGGAAGAGAGACCCAGTACTTC CASSLLGGGVGRETQYF
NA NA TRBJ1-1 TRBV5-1 TGCGCCACTTCTATCCGGGTGGAAGCTTTCTTT CATSIRVEAFF
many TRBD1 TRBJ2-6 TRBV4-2 TGTGCCAGCAGCGTCGTCCCGGGACAGGCTTCAAGGTCTGGGGCCAACGTCCTGACTTTC CASSVVPGQASRSGANVLTF